This T cell receptor beta chain was profiled in a study of T cells in Graves' hyperthyroidism and ophthalmopathy (dated by TCRdb to about 2019). In terms of the full investigation: Peripheral blood samples were taken at initial diagnosis, before any treatment was given. The 90 or so discovery patients were randomly split 7:3 into training and test sets. The study also compared thyroid tissue and blood T-cell repertoires from roughly 6 Graves' hyperthyroidism patients. TCR V-J signatures able to tell the groups apart were searched for in a discovery cohort of approximately 95 patients, of whom more than 40 had Graves' ophthalmopathy and about 60 had stable Graves' hyperthyroidism. TCR Vbeta CDR3 sequencing of around 130 peripheral blood samples (roughly 43 ophthalmopathy, 75 or so hyperthyroidism and around 17 progressor patients) is reported in the paper. An independent validation cohort of 18 to 20 hyperthyroidism patients and about 16 patients who later progressed to ophthalmopathy tested prospective prediction of ophthalmopathy. Once sampling was done, hyperthyroidism patients were given methimazole at a starting dose of 30 mg daily, whereas ophthalmopathy patients were given high-dose intravenous methylprednisolone. General study outcomes and caveats: Most expanded thyroid clonotypes (frequency above 0.001) were also found in blood, which suggests that blood repertoires may mirror thyroid immune responses. Ophthalmopathy was separated from stable hyperthyroidism by a 13 V-J signature model, with approximately 85% sensitivity and approximately 81% specificity obtained in cross-validation and 80%/75% obtained in testing. In validation, the model predicted progression to ophthalmopathy with around 71% sensitivity and about 72% specificity, a median of about 6.7 months before onset. No statistical method was used to fix the sample size in advance, and group allocation was not hidden from the investigators.

Its CDR3 holds 19 amino acids, cysteine through phenylalanine. Kept here is only the CDR3 DNA, which spans 57 bases and is read in frame from base 1. As encoded in the germline V gene, CDR1 is SGHTA while CDR2 is FQGNSA. V lost 3 bases and J lost 0 bases, and the count of bases not matched to a germline gene is 11. Hyperthyroidism patients were aged 18 to 65 years and newly diagnosed, with disease duration of less than 2 months. Exclusion was applied to patients with uncontrolled infections, other autoimmune diseases, pregnancy or lactation. Clinical symptoms, serum thyroxine and TRAb, thyroid ultrasound, and orbital computed tomography formed the basis for the diagnoses. Blood from progressor patients was collected at the time of first diagnosis with hyperthyroidism, before any ophthalmopathy symptoms had appeared. Ficoll-Paque density gradient centrifugation was used to isolate PBMCs from approximately 11 ml of fresh peripheral blood. Progressor patients were first diagnosed with Graves' hyperthyroidism and then developed ophthalmopathy during follow-up. Total RNA was extracted with Trizol reagent, and quality was checked on an Agilent 2100 Bioanalyzer.

The TCR beta CDR3 regions were amplified from RNA transcripts. The first round of RT-PCR for the TCR CDR3 was performed with the HTBI primer set and the Qiagen OneStep RT-PCR kit. A second multiplex PCR round built the libraries, followed by size selection and purification. The libraries were sequenced on an Illumina HiSeq2000 using paired-end 100 bp reads. The published analysis was carried out like this. SOAPnuke was used to process the raw data, throwing out any read that contained adapters or uncalled bases, had a mean Phred below 15, or lacked an exact constant-primer or identifier match. COPE v1.2.5 was used to merge high-quality paired reads, and clonotypes were defined as unique nucleotide sequences. MiTCR v1.1 was used to align the clonotypes against IMGT TRBV, TRBD and TRBJ reference segments. The analysis included only V-J combinations with a frequency above 0.0001, which together covered around 99% of the repertoires. The TCS score was defined as F50 (clonal expansion) divided by E x V (chaos), with BLOSUM62-based TCRdist calculated between CDR3 peptides within each V-J. Welch's t-statistics and random forest reduced several hundred V-J features to 10 to 15, which were used in a naive Bayes classifier (R e1071). Using fastp trimming at Q25 and MiXCR clonotype assembly, TCRdb reanalyzed the public sequencing data and kept in-frame beta chains. Each CDR3 protein appears once, grouped with its most common genes and DNA. The V and J calls were not made by the authors but by TCRdb's processing. The sample has some 300,000 distinct CDR3 sequences on record, roughly 13% of them singletons. Approximately 8.6% of the sample is held by the ten biggest clonotypes.

This clonotype was recorded at least ten times. Its cognate antigen has yet to be identified. No per-base quality is available; no much larger clone lies one base away. The clonotype comes from a woman in her twenties or thirties with Graves' hyperthyroidism that later progressed to Graves' ophthalmopathy. The rearranged chain carries TRBV7-2 and TRBJ1-5, and TRBD1 aligns with 10 junction nucleotides. The sample taken for sequencing was blood. The DNA reads TGTGCCAGCAGCTTTTATATGGGACAGGGGCCCTATAGCAATCAGCCCCAGCATTTT. Its product reads: CASSFYMGQGPYSNQPQHF.